These 9 T cell receptor beta chains share one sample of origin, sequenced in a study of beta chain features in type 1 diabetes. Findings and caveats of the study: Across all four CD4+ subsets, people with type 1 diabetes showed modestly shorter TCRB CDR3s.

The entirety of the isolated RNA underwent reverse transcription, so expressed TCRB transcripts were sequenced. TCRdb's copy holds only in-frame clones and misses some; the assay was immunoSEQ multiplex PCR. The table lists under 300,000 clones, approximately 16% of them singletons. These receptors lack a known antigen. Sequencing was performed on naive CD4+ T cells from blood. These receptors originate from a man aged 30 to 45 with type 1 diabetes.

The chain combines TRBV7-2 with TRBJ2-5, with D hard to call. Germline CDR1 is SGHTA and CDR2 is FQGNSA. The CDR3 extends over 13 amino acids. V lost 0 bases and J lost 4, with 6 bases in between. The DNA for the CDR3 is TGTGCCAGCAGCTTAGCTATAGGAGAGACCCAGTACTTC. It is translated as CASSLAIGETQYF.

The chain combines TRBV30 with TRBJ2-6; no reliable D call. Germline loops: CDR1 GTSNPN, CDR2 SVGIG (reference sequence). This CDR3 has 12 amino acids. V lost 1 base to trimming and J lost 2 bases, with 0 bases between them. CDR3 loop: CAWSAGANVLTF. The CDR3 nucleotides read TGTGCCTGGAGTGCTGGGGCCAACGTCCTGACTTTC.

The V call is TRBV28, the J call TRBJ1-3; D not resolved. This CDR3 has 16 amino acids. Germline V gene sequence: CDR1 MDHEN, CDR2 SYDVKM. Between the trimmed V and J ends, which lost 5 bases and 0 bases, there was a span of 14 bases. CDR3 DNA sequence: TGTGCCAGCAGTGTGACCCTAGAAGGCTCTGGAAACACCATATATTTT. This translates into CASSVTLEGSGNTIYF. The full variable domain, rest sourced from reference TRBV28 and TRBJ1-3, is DVKVTQSSRYLVKRTGEKVFLECVQDMDHENMFWYRQDPGLGLRLIYFSYDVKMKEKGDIPEGYSVSREKKERFSLILESASTNQTSMYLCASSVTLEGSGNTIYFGEGSWLTVV.

This clone was observed a handful of times. This chain uses TRBV4-1 with TRBJ2-6; D tentatively fits TRBD1 or TRBD2 (5 bases each). V gave up 6 bases and J gave up 0 bases, with 15 bases separating them. The CDR3 length is 17 residues. Germline CDR1 reads MGHRA; CDR2 reads YSYEKL. The CDR3 coding sequence is TGCGCCAGCAGTCGGGACCGTGGAAGCTCTGGGGCCAACGTCCTGACTTTC. Protein: CASSRDRGSSGANVLTF.

Only a few counts were recorded for this clone. This chain uses TRBV30 with TRBJ2-1, with D possibly being TRBD2 (5 bases). Per germline, CDR1 GTSNPN and CDR2 SVGIG (reference sequence). This CDR3 has 11 residues. The germline V and J ends were trimmed by 3 bases and 14 bases, with 14 bases remaining between them. CDR3 loop: CAWRQTRGKFF. The CDR3 DNA follows: TGTGCCTGGAGACAAACTAGAGGCAAGTTCTTC.

The chain is built from TRBV5-4 and TRBJ2-1, with 12 bases matching TRBD2. The germline V gene encodes CDR1 SGHNT and CDR2 YYREEE (reference sequence). J lost 3 bases, V lost 4 bases, and 2 bases had no gene match. The CDR3 has 15 residues. CDR3 loop: CASSVTSGSYNEQFF. Here the CDR3 DNA reads TGTGCCAGCAGCGTGACTAGCGGGAGCTACAATGAGCAGTTCTTC.

This chain joins TRBV18 and TRBJ1-2, with D tentatively TRBD1 (5 bases). The V end lost 7 bases, the J end lost 8 bases, and 17 bases lay between the germline ends. The CDR3 is 13 residues long. Germline-derived CDR1 and CDR2 are KGHSH and LQKENI. The CDR3 here is CASFSDRSHGYTF. CDR3 bases: TGTGCCAGCTTCTCAGACAGAAGTCACGGCTACACCTTC.

The sample holds a few counts of this clone. This chain joins TRBV20-1 and TRBJ2-1, with D perhaps matching TRBD2 (6 bases). With 7 bases removed from V and 4 bases from J, the gap between germline ends came to 8 bases. Germline CDR1 is DFQATT and CDR2 is SNEGSKA (reference sequence). The CDR3 spans 11 residues. This CDR3 reads CSVGGYNEQFF. The DNA for the CDR3 is TGCAGTGTTGGAGGGTACAATGAGCAGTTCTTC.

This clone has more than one count but fewer than ten. V gene TRBV9 combines with J gene TRBJ2-7; 11 bases map to TRBD2. The CDR3 is 14 residues long. V lost 0 bases to trimming and J lost 6 bases; unmatched junction nucleotides: 2. The germline V gene encodes CDR1 SGDLS and CDR2 YYNGEE. The CDR3 spells CASSVGLAGGEQYF. CDR3 coding DNA: TGTGCCAGCAGCGTAGGGCTAGCGGGAGGCGAGCAGTACTTC.